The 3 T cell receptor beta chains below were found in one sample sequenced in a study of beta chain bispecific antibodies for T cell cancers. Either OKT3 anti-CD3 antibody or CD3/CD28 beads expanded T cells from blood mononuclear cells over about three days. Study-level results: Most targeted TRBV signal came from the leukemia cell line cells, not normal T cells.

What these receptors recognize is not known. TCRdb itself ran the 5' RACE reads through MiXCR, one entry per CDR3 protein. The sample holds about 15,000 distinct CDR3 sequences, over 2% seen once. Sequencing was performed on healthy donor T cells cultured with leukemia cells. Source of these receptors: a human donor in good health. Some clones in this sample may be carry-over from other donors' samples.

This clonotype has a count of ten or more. The CDR3 here is CASSRDEQFF. Written as DNA, the CDR3 is TGTGCCAGCAGTCGGGATGAGCAGTTCTTC. The chain links TRBV2 to TRBJ2-1; D remains ambiguous. CDR3 length equals 10 residues. Germline assignment: CDR1 SNHLY and CDR2 FYNNEI. The V gene lost 5 bases and the J gene lost 8 bases, with 4 bases spanning the gap.

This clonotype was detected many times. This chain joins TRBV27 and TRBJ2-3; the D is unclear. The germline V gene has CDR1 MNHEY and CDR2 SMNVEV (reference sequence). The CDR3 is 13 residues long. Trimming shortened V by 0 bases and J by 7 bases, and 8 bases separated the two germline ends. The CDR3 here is CASSLSASYTQYF. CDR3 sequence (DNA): TGTGCCAGCAGTTTATCAGCCTCTTATACGCAGTATTTT.

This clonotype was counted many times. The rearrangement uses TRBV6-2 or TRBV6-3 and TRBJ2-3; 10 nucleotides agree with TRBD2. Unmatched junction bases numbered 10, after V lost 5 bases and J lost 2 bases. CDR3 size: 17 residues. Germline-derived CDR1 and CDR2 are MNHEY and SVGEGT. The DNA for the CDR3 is TGTGCCAGCAGTCGCATGAAACTAGCGGGACCCACAGATACGCAGTATTTT. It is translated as CASSRMKLAGPTDTQYF.